The 10 T cell receptor beta chains below all came from one sample that was sequenced in a study of T cell responses to AZD1222 COVID-19 vaccine (dated by TCRdb to the early 2020s). Receptor libraries were prepared by the immunoSEQ multiplex PCR assay. In TCRdb, the immuneACCESS table is reduced to in-frame sequences with V and J assigned. These tables do not hold every clone; where another copy was compared, an unresolved V gene accounts for under half, and the others remain unexplained. The sample data list about 97,000 clones, and around 84% of these were observed just once. More than 1.2% of the sample rests with the top ten. The intended sense of this specimen's time point label: baseline before first vaccination. Material: peripheral blood, obtained on day 0 of AZD1222 vaccination. The receptors shown here come from an adult in good health.

The V call is TRBV28, the J call TRBJ1-4; TRBD1 matches 8 bases. Germline values: CDR1 MDHEN, CDR2 SYDVKM. The CDR3 consists of 14 residues. With 8 bases clipped from V and 6 bases from J, the junction kept 8 bases outside the gene matches. The CDR3 nucleotides are TGTGCCAGCTCGGTAGGGACAGGTCATGAAAAACTGTTTTTT. Translated: CASSVGTGHEKLFF.

The CDR3 nucleotides are TGTGCCAGCAGTTATCAGGGCGGTTCACCCCTCCACTTT. This sequence encodes CASSYQGGSPLHF. The chain joins TRBV6-5 to TRBJ1-6, with D possibly TRBD1 on 5 matching bases. Germline V CDR1 and CDR2: MNHEY, SVGAGI. The CDR3 extends over 13 amino acids. V was clipped by 3 bases and J by 9 bases, with 9 bases between them.

The rearrangement links TRBV28 to TRBJ1-3; 9 bases align to TRBD1. The CDR3 is made up of 15 amino acids. The germline gives CDR1 MDHEN, CDR2 SYDVKM. V was clipped by 6 bases and J by 4 bases; unmatched bases: 7. CDR3 sequence reads: CASSATGGSGNTIYF. For the CDR3, the DNA is TGTGCCAGCAGCGCCACAGGGGGCTCCGGAAACACCATATATTTT.

This chain connects TRBV7-9 to TRBJ2-1; 10 nucleotides match TRBD2. Germline values: CDR1 SEHNR, CDR2 FQNEAQ (reference sequence). The CDR3 extends over 15 amino acids. V shed 3 bases, J shed 6 bases, and the junction held 5 bases outside the gene matches. The chain's CDR3 is CASSFPSGSGNEQFF. The CDR3 DNA follows: TGTGCCAGCAGCTTCCCTAGCGGGAGTGGCAATGAGCAGTTCTTC.

A note on this clone: The sample has other DNA sequences that encode this CDR3 too. The rearrangement links TRBV19 to TRBJ1-2, with 7 bases aligning to TRBD1. The germline V gene encodes CDR1 LNHDA and CDR2 SQIVND (reference sequence). Trimming removed 5 bases from V and 3 bases from J; junction bases left unmatched: 3. This CDR3 is 13 amino acids long. The CDR3 coding sequence is TGTGCCAGTAGTCCCGACAGGGACTATGGCTACACCTTC. The encoded protein is CASSPDRDYGYTF.

The chain combines TRBV28 with TRBJ2-7; 9 positions match TRBD2. Losses at the gene ends were 2 bases for V and 5 bases for J; bases not matched to a gene: 10. CDR1 and CDR2 (germline): MDHEN, SYDVKM. There are 16 residues in the CDR3. The CDR3 DNA reads TGTGCCAGCAGTTTAAGTCTGGGCGGGAGGGCCAACGAGCAGTACTTC. Its protein is CASSLSLGGRANEQYF.

The chain recombines TRBV29-1 with TRBJ2-7, with 8 bases matching TRBD1. The CDR3 runs 13 residues. The J segment lost 6 bases and the V segment lost 7 bases, leaving 11 bases of the junction unmatched. In germline, CDR1 is SQVTM, CDR2 ANQGSEA. CDR3 sequence (DNA): TGCAGCGGTGGACAGGGCACCTCTGGCGAGCAGTACTTC. Residues: CSGGQGTSGEQYF.

The chain uses TRBV7-2 and TRBJ1-2; TRBD1 matches 8 bases. Germline V gene data show CDR1 as SGHTA and CDR2 as FQGNSA. The CDR3 consists of 17 residues. V dropped 1 base and J dropped 4; count of bases not matched to a gene: 11. CDR3 bases: TGTGCCAGCAGCTTAGAACAGGGGGTATCCGAGAGCTATGGCTACACCTTC. This gives the protein CASSLEQGVSESYGYTF.

This sequence joins TRBV27 and TRBJ2-6, with 10 bases aligning to TRBD1. The V gene's germline CDR1 is MNHEY and CDR2 SMNVEV (reference sequence). The CDR3 extends over 18 amino acids. The V segment lost 6 bases and the J segment 0 bases; nucleotides outside the gene matches: 8. The CDR3 loop is CASSPAGTGASGANVLTF. Written as DNA, the CDR3 is TGTGCCAGCAGCCCGGCGGGGACAGGGGCCTCTGGGGCCAACGTCCTGACTTTC.

V and J are TRBV27 and TRBJ2-3; a weak D match, TRBD2 (5 bases). This CDR3 has 14 residues. Per the germline V gene, CDR1 is MNHEY and CDR2 is SMNVEV (reference sequence). V was trimmed by 5 bases and J by 2 bases, leaving 11 bases between them. CDR3 sequence (DNA): TGTGCCAGCAGTCGGACGGGGTTCACAGATACGCAGTATTTT. Protein product: CASSRTGFTDTQYF.